The rows below give T cell receptor beta chains drawn from one sample of a study of T cells in Graves' hyperthyroidism and ophthalmopathy. Each CDR3 protein gets one entry after TCRdb re-called the multiplex PCR reads with MiXCR. The top ten hold about 7% of the sample, which has approximately 590,000 distinct CDR3 sequences, 15% to 19% seen once. Sequenced sample: blood. The receptors derive from a woman in her thirties with Graves' hyperthyroidism. Both conserved end residues are part of each CDR3. A D gene is named only where the DNA matches it firmly. Some rows mark clone size as missing; the rest say once, few, many or name a class of expanded clone.

CDR3 protein: CASSRPGTEPYEQYF
CDR3 DNA: TGTGCCAGCAGCCGTCCCGGGACAGAGCCCTACGAGCAGTACTTC
clone size: many
V gene: TRBV6-2/TRBV6-3
D gene: TRBD1
J gene: TRBJ2-7

CDR3 protein: CASSLGAWISPLHF
CDR3 DNA: TGTGCCAGCAGCTTAGGGGCTTGGATTTCACCCCTCCACTTT
clone size: few
V gene: TRBV7-2
D gene: .
J gene: TRBJ1-6

CDR3 protein: CASCTGVAYEQYF
CDR3 DNA: TGTGCCAGCTGCACGGGAGTGGCCTACGAGCAGTACTTC
clone size: many
V gene: TRBV18
D gene: .
J gene: TRBJ2-7

CDR3 protein: CASSRGQGYGYTF
CDR3 DNA: TGTGCCAGCAGCCGGGGACAGGGCTATGGCTACACCTTC
clone size: many
V gene: TRBV3-1
D gene: TRBD1
J gene: TRBJ1-2

CDR3 protein: CASSVSGTYTRNEQFF
CDR3 DNA: TGTGCCAGTAGTGTTAGCGGGACTTACACTCGCAATGAGCAGTTCTTC
clone size: .
V gene: TRBV19
D gene: TRBD2
J gene: TRBJ2-1

CDR3 protein: CASSPDGGSSYEQYF
CDR3 DNA: TGTGCCAGCAGCCCTGATGGGGGGAGCTCCTACGAGCAGTACTTC
clone size: .
V gene: TRBV5-6
D gene: .
J gene: TRBJ2-7

CDR3 protein: CASSLGTSGIADTQYF
CDR3 DNA: TGTGCCAGCAGTTTAGGGACTAGCGGGATCGCAGATACGCAGTATTTT
clone size: many
V gene: TRBV28
D gene: TRBD2
J gene: TRBJ2-3

CDR3 protein: CASRGTETDTQYF
CDR3 DNA: TGTGCCAGCAGGGGGACAGAGACAGATACGCAGTATTTT
clone size: many
V gene: TRBV28
D gene: TRBD1
J gene: TRBJ2-3

CDR3 protein: CSARATVATGELFF
CDR3 DNA: TGCAGTGCTAGAGCTACGGTCGCGACCGGGGAGCTGTTTTTT
clone size: .
V gene: TRBV20-1
D gene: .
J gene: TRBJ2-2

CDR3 protein: CASSYAAGGTEAFF
CDR3 DNA: TGTGCCAGCAGTTACGCGGCAGGGGGCACTGAAGCTTTCTTT
clone size: many
V gene: TRBV6-6
D gene: TRBD1
J gene: TRBJ1-1

CDR3 protein: CASSFGHSGAGSNQPQHF
CDR3 DNA: TGTGCCAGCAGTTTTGGCCATTCGGGGGCGGGCAGCAATCAGCCCCAGCATTTT
clone size: many
V gene: TRBV27
D gene: .
J gene: TRBJ1-5

CDR3 protein: CASSLRGSSTDTQYF
CDR3 DNA: TGTGCCAGCAGCTTACGCGGGAGCTCCACAGATACGCAGTATTTT
clone size: many
V gene: TRBV7-2
D gene: TRBD2
J gene: TRBJ2-3

CDR3 protein: CASSLGTLTDTQYF
CDR3 DNA: TGTGCCAGCAGCCTCGGGACTCTCACAGATACGCAGTATTTT
clone size: .
V gene: TRBV7-9
D gene: .
J gene: TRBJ2-3

CDR3 protein: CASSLKPGAYNEQFF
CDR3 DNA: TGTGCCAGCAGTTTAAAGCCAGGAGCGTACAATGAGCAGTTCTTC
clone size: many
V gene: TRBV27
D gene: .
J gene: TRBJ2-1

CDR3 protein: CASSPPFGRGGHEQYF
CDR3 DNA: TGCGCCAGCAGCCCACCATTCGGCAGGGGTGGTCACGAGCAGTACTTC
clone size: .
V gene: TRBV4-1
D gene: .
J gene: TRBJ2-7

CDR3 protein: CASSSGLALSEQYF
CDR3 DNA: TGTGCCAGCAGCTCCGGACTAGCGCTGAGCGAGCAGTACTTC
clone size: many
V gene: TRBV7-3
D gene: TRBD2
J gene: TRBJ2-7

CDR3 protein: CASTGGGVNEQYF
CDR3 DNA: TGTGCCAGCACCGGTGGGGGGGTGAACGAGCAGTACTTC
clone size: .
V gene: TRBV7-8
D gene: TRBD2
J gene: TRBJ2-7